A selection of T cell receptor beta chains follows, all from one sample in a study of PD-L1 blockade in urothelial cancer. Profiled with immunoSEQ multiplex PCR; TCRdb holds only in-frame clones, not every one. The sample has about 110,000 clones, about 85% seen once. The sample consisted of PBMCs, taken around atezolizumab (anti-PD-L1) treatment. The receptors were gathered from a man between 45 and 60 years old with urothelial cancer. CDR3s include the opening cysteine and the closing phenylalanine or tryptophan. Fields, in order: D gene, clone size, V gene, J gene, CDR3 DNA, CDR3 protein. D genes are given only for firm matches. Size is omitted from some rows. Given values are once, few, many or a class for expanded clones.

D: .
size: .
V: TRBV28
J: TRBJ2-7
DNA: TGTGCTACTACGCGGGGGGACAGGGCCCCCTGGGAGCAGTACTTC
CDR3: CATTRGDRAPWEQYF

D: .
size: .
V: TRBV5-6
J: TRBJ2-1
DNA: TGTGCCAGCAGCTTGGCGAGTGATGAGCAGTTCTTC
CDR3: CASSLASDEQFF

D: TRBD1
size: .
V: TRBV10-3
J: TRBJ2-2
DNA: TGTGCCATCAGAGCCGGGACAGGGAACACCGGGGAGCTGTTTTTT
CDR3: CAIRAGTGNTGELFF

D: .
size: .
V: TRBV5-6
J: TRBJ2-7
DNA: TGTGCCAGCAGCTTCCTGACGAGGGGGACGTCCTACGAGCAGTACTTC
CDR3: CASSFLTRGTSYEQYF

D: .
size: .
V: TRBV5-6
J: TRBJ2-7
DNA: TGTGCCAGCAGTTTACAGGGAACCTACGAGCAGTACTTC
CDR3: CASSLQGTYEQYF

D: TRBD1
size: .
V: TRBV6-4
J: TRBJ1-5
DNA: TGTGCCAGCAGTGCCATCTACGACAGGGCTGGAGGGAACAATCAGCCCCAGCATTTT
CDR3: CASSAIYDRAGGNNQPQHF

D: .
size: .
V: TRBV15
J: TRBJ1-1
DNA: TGTGCCACTACGGGAGGGTGGAACACTGAAGCTTTCTTT
CDR3: CATTGGWNTEAFF

D: .
size: .
V: TRBV2
J: TRBJ1-1
DNA: TGTGCCAGCGGTGACAGTAGGAGCTCTGAAGCTTTCTTT
CDR3: CASGDSRSSEAFF

D: TRBD1
size: .
V: TRBV28
J: TRBJ1-5
DNA: TGTGCCAGCAGTCCCGGGACAGTAAGCAATCAGCCCCAGCATTTT
CDR3: CASSPGTVSNQPQHF

D: TRBD1
size: .
V: TRBV28
J: TRBJ1-5
DNA: TGTGCCAGCAGTCCCCAGGACAGGGGGCGGAATCAGCCCCAGCATTTT
CDR3: CASSPQDRGRNQPQHF

D: .
size: .
V: TRBV11-2
J: TRBJ2-5
DNA: TGTGCCAGCAGCCCAGGTGGTTCCTGGGGAGTGACCCAGTACTTC
CDR3: CASSPGGSWGVTQYF

D: TRBD2
size: .
V: TRBV2
J: TRBJ2-4
DNA: TGTGCCAGCAGTGCCTTGGGAGGGATGCTAGCCAAAAACATTCAGTACTTC
CDR3: CASSALGGMLAKNIQYF

D: TRBD1
size: .
V: TRBV6-1
J: TRBJ2-1
DNA: TGTGCCAGCAGGGAGGACAGGTTAAATGAGCAGTTCTTC
CDR3: CASREDRLNEQFF

D: TRBD2
size: once
V: TRBV7-6
J: TRBJ2-7
DNA: TGTGCCAGCAGCTTAGGTTCTAGCGGGTGGTCCGAGCAGTACTTC
CDR3: CASSLGSSGWSEQYF

D: TRBD1
size: .
V: TRBV5-1
J: TRBJ1-6
DNA: TGCGCCAGCAGTCTTTCCGTAAGACAGGGGGCCTATAATTCACCCCTCCACTTT
CDR3: CASSLSVRQGAYNSPLHF

D: .
size: .
V: TRBV5-4
J: TRBJ1-2
DNA: TGTGCCAGCAGCTTCCATACCTCAGGCTATGGCTACACCTTC
CDR3: CASSFHTSGYGYTF

D: TRBD1
size: .
V: TRBV9
J: TRBJ1-1
DNA: TGTGCCAGCAGCACGAGGACAGGACTGAACACTGAAGCTTTCTTT
CDR3: CASSTRTGLNTEAFF

D: TRBD2
size: .
V: TRBV5-1
J: TRBJ2-2
DNA: TGCGCCAGCAGCGTACAGACTAGCGGGGGCGCGAACACCGGGGAGCTGTTTTTT
CDR3: CASSVQTSGGANTGELFF

D: TRBD1
size: .
V: TRBV7-3
J: TRBJ2-3
DNA: TGTGCCAGCAGCTTAGCGGTGGCAGGGGGACCACAGTCTACGCAGTATTTT
CDR3: CASSLAVAGGPQSTQYF

D: .
size: .
V: TRBV5-1
J: TRBJ2-5
DNA: TGCGCCAGCAGCTTGGGACGTGGGGGGCAAGAGACCCAGTACTTC
CDR3: CASSLGRGGQETQYF

D: .
size: .
V: TRBV11-2
J: TRBJ2-3
DNA: TGTGCCAGCACCTCTAGCACAGATACGCAGTATTTT
CDR3: CASTSSTDTQYF

D: TRBD2
size: .
V: TRBV18
J: TRBJ2-3
DNA: TGTGCCAGCTCACCTACTAGCGGAGGCACAGATACGCAGTATTTT
CDR3: CASSPTSGGTDTQYF

D: .
size: .
V: TRBV5-1
J: TRBJ1-5
DNA: TGCGCCAGCAGCCGGGACAACCCGAGCAATCAGCCCCAGCATTTT
CDR3: CASSRDNPSNQPQHF